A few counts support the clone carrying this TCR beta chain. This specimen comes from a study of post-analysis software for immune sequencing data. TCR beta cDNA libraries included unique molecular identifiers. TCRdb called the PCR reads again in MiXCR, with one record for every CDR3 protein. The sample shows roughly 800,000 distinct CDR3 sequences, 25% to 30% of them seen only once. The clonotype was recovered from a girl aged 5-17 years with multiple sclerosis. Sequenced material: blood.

CDR3 amino acids: CASSQGQWDYGYTF. DNA for the CDR3: TGTGCCAGCAGCCAAGGACAGTGGGACTATGGCTACACCTTC. This chain uses TRBV3-1 with TRBJ1-2; possibly TRBD1 for D (5 bases). CDR1 LGHDT and CDR2 YNNKEL come from the germline V gene (reference sequence). The CDR3 is 14 residues long. Deletions cut 1 base from V and 3 bases from J, with 9 bases between.